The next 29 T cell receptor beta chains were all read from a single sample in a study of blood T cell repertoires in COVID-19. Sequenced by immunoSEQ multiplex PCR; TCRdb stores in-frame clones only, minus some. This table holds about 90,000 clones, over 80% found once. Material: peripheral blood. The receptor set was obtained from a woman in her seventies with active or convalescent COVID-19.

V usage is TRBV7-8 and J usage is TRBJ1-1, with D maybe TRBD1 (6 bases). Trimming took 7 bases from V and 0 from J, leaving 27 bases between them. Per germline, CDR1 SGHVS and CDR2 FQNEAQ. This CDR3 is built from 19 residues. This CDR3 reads CASNPTGRGETGMNTEAFF. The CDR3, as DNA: TGTGCCAGCAACCCCACGGGACGGGGGGAAACAGGGATGAACACTGAAGCTTTCTTT.

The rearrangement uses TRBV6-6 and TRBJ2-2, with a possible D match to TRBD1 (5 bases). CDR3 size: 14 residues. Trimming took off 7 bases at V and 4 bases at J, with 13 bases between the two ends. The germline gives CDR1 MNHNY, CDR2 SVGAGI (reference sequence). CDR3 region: CASTETAFTGELFF. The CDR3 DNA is TGTGCCAGCACCGAGACAGCCTTCACCGGGGAGCTGTTTTTT.

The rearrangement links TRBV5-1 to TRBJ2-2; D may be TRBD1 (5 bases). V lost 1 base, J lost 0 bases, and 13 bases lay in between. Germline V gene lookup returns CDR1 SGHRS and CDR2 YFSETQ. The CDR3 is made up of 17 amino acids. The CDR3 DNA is TGCGCCAGCAGCTTGACGCGCGGCAGGGCGAACACCGGGGAGCTGTTTTTT. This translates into CASSLTRGRANTGELFF.

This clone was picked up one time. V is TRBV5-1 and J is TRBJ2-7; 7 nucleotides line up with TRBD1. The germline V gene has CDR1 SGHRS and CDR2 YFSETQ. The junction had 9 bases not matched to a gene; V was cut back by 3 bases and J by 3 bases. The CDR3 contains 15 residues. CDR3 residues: CASSSAGQAHYEQYF. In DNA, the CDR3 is TGCGCCAGCAGCTCAGCTGGACAGGCCCACTACGAGCAGTACTTC.

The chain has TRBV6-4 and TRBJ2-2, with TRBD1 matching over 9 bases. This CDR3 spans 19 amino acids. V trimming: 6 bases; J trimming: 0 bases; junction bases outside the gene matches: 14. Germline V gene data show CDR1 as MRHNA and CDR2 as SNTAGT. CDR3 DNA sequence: TGTGCCAGCAGCGAAGAATCATGGGACAGGGCGACGAACACCGGGGAGCTGTTTTTT. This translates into CASSEESWDRATNTGELFF.

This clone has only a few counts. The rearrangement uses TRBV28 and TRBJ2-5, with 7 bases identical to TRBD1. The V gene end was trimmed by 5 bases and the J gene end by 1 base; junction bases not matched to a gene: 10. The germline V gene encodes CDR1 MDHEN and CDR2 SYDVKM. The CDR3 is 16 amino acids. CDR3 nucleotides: TGTGCCAGCAGTCGTGACAGGGTGAGATCCCAAGAGACCCAGTACTTC. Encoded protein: CASSRDRVRSQETQYF.

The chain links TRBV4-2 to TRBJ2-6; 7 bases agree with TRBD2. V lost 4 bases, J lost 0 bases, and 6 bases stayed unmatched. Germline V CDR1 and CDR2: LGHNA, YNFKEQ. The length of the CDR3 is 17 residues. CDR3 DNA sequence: TGTGCCAGCAGCCCGAGGACTAGGGTCTCTGGGGCCAACGTCCTGACTTTC. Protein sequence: CASSPRTRVSGANVLTF.

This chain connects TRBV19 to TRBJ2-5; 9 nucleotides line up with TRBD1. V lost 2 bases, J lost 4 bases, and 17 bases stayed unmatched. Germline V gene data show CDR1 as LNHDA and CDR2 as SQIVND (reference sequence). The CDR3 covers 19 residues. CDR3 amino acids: CASSITGQGSIGKRETQYF. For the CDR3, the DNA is TGTGCCAGTAGTATAACGGGACAGGGCAGTATCGGAAAACGAGAGACCCAGTACTTC.

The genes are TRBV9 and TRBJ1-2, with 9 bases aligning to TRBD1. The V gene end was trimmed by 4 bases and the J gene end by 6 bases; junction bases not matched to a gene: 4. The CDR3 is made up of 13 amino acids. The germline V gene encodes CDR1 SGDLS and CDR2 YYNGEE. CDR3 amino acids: CASSSRDRDGYTF. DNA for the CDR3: TGTGCCAGCAGCTCGCGGGACAGGGATGGCTACACCTTC.

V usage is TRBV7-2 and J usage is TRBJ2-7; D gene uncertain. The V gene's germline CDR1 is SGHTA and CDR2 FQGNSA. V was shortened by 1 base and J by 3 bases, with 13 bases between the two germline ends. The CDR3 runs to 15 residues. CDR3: CASSLGPQVGYEQYF. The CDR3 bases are TGTGCCAGCAGCTTAGGTCCCCAGGTCGGCTACGAGCAGTACTTC.

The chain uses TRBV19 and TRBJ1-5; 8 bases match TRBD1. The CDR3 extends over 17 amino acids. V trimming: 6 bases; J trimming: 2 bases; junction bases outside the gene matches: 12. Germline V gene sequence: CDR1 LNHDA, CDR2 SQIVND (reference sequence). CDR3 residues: CASSTTGTGRRNQPQHF. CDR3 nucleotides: TGTGCCAGTAGCACCACCGGGACAGGAAGGCGCAATCAGCCCCAGCATTTT.

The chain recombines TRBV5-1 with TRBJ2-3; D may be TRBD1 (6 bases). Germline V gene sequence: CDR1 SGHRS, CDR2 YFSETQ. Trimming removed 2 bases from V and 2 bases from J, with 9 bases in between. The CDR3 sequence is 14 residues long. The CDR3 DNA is TGCGCCAGCAGCTTTGGGGACATCACAGATACGCAGTATTTT. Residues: CASSFGDITDTQYF. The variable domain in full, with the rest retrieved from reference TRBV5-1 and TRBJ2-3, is KAGVTQTPRYLIKTRGQQVTLSCSPISGHRSVSWYQQTPGQGLQFLFEYFSETQRNKGNFPGRFSGRQFSNSRSEMNVSTLELGDSALYLCASSFGDITDTQYFGPGTRLTVL.

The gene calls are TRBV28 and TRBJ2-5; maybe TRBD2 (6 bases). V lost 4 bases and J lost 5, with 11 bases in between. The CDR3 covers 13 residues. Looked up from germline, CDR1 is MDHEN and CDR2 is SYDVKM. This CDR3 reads CASSSAGGETQYF. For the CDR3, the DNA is TGTGCCAGCAGTTCTGCCGGGGGTGAGACCCAGTACTTC. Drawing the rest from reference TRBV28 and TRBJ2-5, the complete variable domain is DVKVTQSSRYLVKRTGEKVFLECVQDMDHENMFWYRQDPGLGLRLIYFSYDVKMKEKGDIPEGYSVSREKKERFSLILESASTNQTSMYLCASSSAGGETQYFGPGTRLLVL.

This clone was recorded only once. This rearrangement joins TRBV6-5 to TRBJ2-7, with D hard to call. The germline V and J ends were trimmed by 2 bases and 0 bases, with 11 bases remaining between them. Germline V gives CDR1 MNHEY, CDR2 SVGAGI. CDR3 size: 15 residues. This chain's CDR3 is CASSYTRGGSYEQYF. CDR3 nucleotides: TGTGCCAGCAGTTACACAAGAGGCGGCTCCTACGAGCAGTACTTC.

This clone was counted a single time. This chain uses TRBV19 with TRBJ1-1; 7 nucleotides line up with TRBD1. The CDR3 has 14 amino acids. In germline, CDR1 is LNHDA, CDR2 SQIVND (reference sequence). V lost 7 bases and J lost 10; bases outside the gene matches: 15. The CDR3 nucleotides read TGTGCCAGTACCACCGACAGGGAGGCGGCACGAGCTTTCTTT. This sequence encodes CASTTDREAARAFF.

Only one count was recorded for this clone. The CDR3 sequence: CSANTGTYEQYF. As DNA, the CDR3 is TGCAGCGCCAACACAGGGACCTACGAGCAGTACTTC. This rearrangement joins TRBV29-1 to TRBJ2-7, with a weak D call TRBD1 (6 bases). The CDR3 runs 12 residues. V lost 7 bases and J 2 bases, leaving 12 bases between the germline ends. CDR1 SQVTM and CDR2 ANQGSEA come from the germline V gene.

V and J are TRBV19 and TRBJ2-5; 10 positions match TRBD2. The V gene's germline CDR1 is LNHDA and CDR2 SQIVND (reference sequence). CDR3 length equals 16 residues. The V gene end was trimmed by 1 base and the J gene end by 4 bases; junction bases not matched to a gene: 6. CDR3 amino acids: CASSIASGGPRETQYF. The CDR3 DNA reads TGTGCCAGTAGTATAGCTAGCGGGGGCCCCCGAGAGACCCAGTACTTC.

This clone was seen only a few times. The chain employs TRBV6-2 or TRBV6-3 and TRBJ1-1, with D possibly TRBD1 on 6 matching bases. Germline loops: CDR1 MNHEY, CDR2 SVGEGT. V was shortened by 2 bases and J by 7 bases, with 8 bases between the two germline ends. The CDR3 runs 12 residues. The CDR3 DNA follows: TGTGCCAGCAGTTACAGAGGGGGTGAAGCTTTCTTT. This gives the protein CASSYRGGEAFF.

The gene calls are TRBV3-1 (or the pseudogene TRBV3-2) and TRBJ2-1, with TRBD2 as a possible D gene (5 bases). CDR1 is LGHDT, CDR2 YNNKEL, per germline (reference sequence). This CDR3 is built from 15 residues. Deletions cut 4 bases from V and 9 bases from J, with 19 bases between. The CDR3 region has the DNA TGTGCCAGCAGCCCCAAAGCTTTTCCTGCGGGTGAGCAGTTCTTC. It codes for CASSPKAFPAGEQFF.

In nucleotides, the CDR3 is TGTGCCAGCAAAGTGGGGGGAATCTTGAATGAGCAGTTCTTC. This encodes CASKVGGILNEQFF. V gene TRBV2 combines with J gene TRBJ2-1; D may be TRBD2 (6 bases). The V gene's germline CDR1 is SNHLY and CDR2 FYNNEI. Trimming pared 7 bases from V and 7 bases from J, leaving 17 bases between. The CDR3 consists of 14 residues.

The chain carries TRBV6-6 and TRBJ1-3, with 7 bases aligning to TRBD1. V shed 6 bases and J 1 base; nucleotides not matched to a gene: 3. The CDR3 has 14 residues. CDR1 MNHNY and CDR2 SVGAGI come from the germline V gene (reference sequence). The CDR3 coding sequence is TGTGCCAGCAGATCAGGGGGGTCTGGAAACACCATATATTTT. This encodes CASRSGGSGNTIYF.

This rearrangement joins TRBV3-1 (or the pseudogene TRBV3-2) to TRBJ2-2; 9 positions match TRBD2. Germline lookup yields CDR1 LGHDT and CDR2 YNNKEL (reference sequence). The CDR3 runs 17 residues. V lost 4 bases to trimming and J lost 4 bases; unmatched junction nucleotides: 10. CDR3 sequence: CASSLWTSVRTTGELFF. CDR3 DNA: TGTGCCAGCAGCCTCTGGACTAGCGTTAGAACCACCGGGGAGCTGTTTTTT.

The CDR3 spells CASSWRGQGAFTEAFF. The CDR3, as DNA: TGTGCCAGCAGCTGGCGGGGACAGGGGGCATTTACTGAAGCTTTCTTT. The gene calls are TRBV5-6 and TRBJ1-1; 12 nucleotides line up with TRBD1. Trimming removed 3 bases from V and 5 bases from J; junction bases left unmatched: 8. The germline gives CDR1 SGHDT, CDR2 YYEEEE. This CDR3 is built from 16 residues.

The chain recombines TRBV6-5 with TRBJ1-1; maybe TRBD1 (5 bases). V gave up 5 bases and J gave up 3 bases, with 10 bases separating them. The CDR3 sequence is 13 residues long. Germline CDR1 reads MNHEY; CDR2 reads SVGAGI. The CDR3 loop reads CASSRGQDTEAFF. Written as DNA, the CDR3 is TGTGCCAGCAGTCGAGGACAAGACACTGAAGCTTTCTTT.

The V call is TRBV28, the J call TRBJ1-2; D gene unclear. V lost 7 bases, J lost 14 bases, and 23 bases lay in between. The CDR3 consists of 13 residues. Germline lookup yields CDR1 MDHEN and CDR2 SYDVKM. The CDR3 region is CASTGGSPRTRTF. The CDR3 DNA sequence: TGTGCCAGCACCGGAGGCTCCCCCCGCACCAGGACCTTC.

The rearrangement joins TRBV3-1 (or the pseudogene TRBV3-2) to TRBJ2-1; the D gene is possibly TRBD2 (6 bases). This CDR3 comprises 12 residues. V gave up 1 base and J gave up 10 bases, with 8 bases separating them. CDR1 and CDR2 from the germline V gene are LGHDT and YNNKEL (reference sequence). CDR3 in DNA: TGTGCCAGCAGCCAAGGGGACTGGGAGCAGTTCTTC. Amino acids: CASSQGDWEQFF.

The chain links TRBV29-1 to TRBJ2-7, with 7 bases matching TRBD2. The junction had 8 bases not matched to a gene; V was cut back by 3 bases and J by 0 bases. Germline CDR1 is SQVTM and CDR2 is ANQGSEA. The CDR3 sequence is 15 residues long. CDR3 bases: TGCAGCGTTGACGGATGGGGGGGGAGCTCCTACGAGCAGTACTTC. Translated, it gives CSVDGWGGSSYEQYF.

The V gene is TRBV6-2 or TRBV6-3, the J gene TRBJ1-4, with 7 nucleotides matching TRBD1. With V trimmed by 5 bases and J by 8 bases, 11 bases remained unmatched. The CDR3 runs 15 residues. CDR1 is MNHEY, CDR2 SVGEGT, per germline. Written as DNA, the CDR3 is TGTGCCAGCAGTCCGCTCCGGGACAGAGCCGAAAAACTGTTTTTT. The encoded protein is CASSPLRDRAEKLFF.

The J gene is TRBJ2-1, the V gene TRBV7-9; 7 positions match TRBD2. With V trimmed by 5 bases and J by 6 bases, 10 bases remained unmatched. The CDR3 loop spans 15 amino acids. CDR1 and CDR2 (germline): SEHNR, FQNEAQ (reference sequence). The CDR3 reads CASSEWVGGSNEQFF. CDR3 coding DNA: TGTGCCAGCAGCGAGTGGGTGGGGGGGAGCAATGAGCAGTTCTTC.